This TCR beta chain is drawn from a study of CD8 T cells in ankylosing spondylitis. Study-wide results and caveats: For ankylosing spondylitis blood, a TCR beta motif of under 10 highly homologous variants appeared characteristic.

Trimming cost V 5 bases and J 2 bases, with 11 bases left between them. Germline V gene data show CDR1 as SGHRS and CDR2 as YFSETQ. This CDR3 has 13 residues. On this clonotype: Its antigen is as yet unknown.

TCRdb processed the 5' RACE reads anew with MiXCR; each CDR3 protein has one entry. The sample consists of more than 400,000 distinct CDR3 sequences, approximately 5% of them appearing once. J is TRBJ2-7 and V is TRBV5-1; D is perhaps TRBD1 (5 bases). The clonotype comes from a male donor with ankylosing spondylitis. Input material: blood, either unsorted or a sorted T cell fraction (not recorded which). This CDR3 reads CASRTAAAYEQYF. The CDR3 DNA reads as TGCGCCAGCAGGACAGCAGCCGCCTACGAGCAGTACTTC.